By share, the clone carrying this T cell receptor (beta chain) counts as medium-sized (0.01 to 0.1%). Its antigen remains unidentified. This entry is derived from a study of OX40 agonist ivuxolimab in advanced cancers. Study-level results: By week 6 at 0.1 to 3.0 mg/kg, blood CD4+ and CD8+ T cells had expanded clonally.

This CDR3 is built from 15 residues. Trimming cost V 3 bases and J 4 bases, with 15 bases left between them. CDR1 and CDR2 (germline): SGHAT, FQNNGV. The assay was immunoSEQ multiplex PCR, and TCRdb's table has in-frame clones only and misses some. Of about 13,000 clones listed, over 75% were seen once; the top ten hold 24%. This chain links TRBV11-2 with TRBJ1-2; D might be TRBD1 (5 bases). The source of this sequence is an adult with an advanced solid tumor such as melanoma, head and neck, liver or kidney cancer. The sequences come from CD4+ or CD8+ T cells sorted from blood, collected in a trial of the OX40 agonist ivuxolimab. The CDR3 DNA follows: TGTGCCAGCAGCTTCGGGGGGGGAAGTGCCTATGGCTACACCTTC. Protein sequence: CASSFGGGSAYGYTF.